Listed here are 32 T cell receptor beta chains from one sample, sequenced in a study of blood T cell repertoires in COVID-19. The method was immunoSEQ multiplex PCR; TCRdb's version includes in-frame clones alone and lacks a portion of them. The sample yields tens of thousands of clones, 89% seen once. The material sequenced was peripheral blood. These TCRs come from a man aged 50 or older with COVID-19, enrolled during active disease.

V is TRBV5-1 and J is TRBJ2-1; 7 nucleotides agree with TRBD2. This CDR3 comprises 17 residues. The germline CDR1 and CDR2 sequences are SGHRS and YFSETQ. The trim removed 3 bases at V and 2 bases at J, leaving 11 bases unmatched. This CDR3 is CASSWPAAGETYNEQFF. CDR3 bases: TGCGCCAGCAGCTGGCCGGCGGCGGGGGAGACCTACAATGAGCAGTTCTTC.

The chain employs TRBV29-1 and TRBJ1-2, with TRBD1 as a possible D gene (5 bases). CDR1 SQVTM and CDR2 ANQGSEA come from the germline V gene. The CDR3 totals 14 residues. V was pared by 3 bases and J by 1 base, with 12 bases between. The CDR3 DNA reads as TGCAGCGTTGATCGACAGAAGCTTAACTATGGCTACACCTTC. Residues: CSVDRQKLNYGYTF.

The chain couples TRBV18 to TRBJ2-5, with D tentatively TRBD2 (6 bases). V dropped 1 base and J dropped 4 bases, with 7 bases sitting between them. The germline V gene encodes CDR1 KGHSH and CDR2 LQKENI. This CDR3 comprises 13 residues. CDR3 bases: TGTGCCAGCTCACCACAGGGAGGAGAGACCCAGTACTTC. Protein: CASSPQGGETQYF.

This clone was observed a handful of times. J is TRBJ2-2 and V is TRBV5-4; tentatively, D is TRBD1 (5 bases). Trimming removed 3 bases at V and 8 bases at J, with 14 bases between. The CDR3 runs 14 residues. In germline, CDR1 is SGHNT, CDR2 YYREEE (reference sequence). The CDR3 region is CASSSPGKGGELFF. The CDR3 nucleotides read TGTGCCAGCAGCTCCCCAGGGAAGGGGGGGGAGCTGTTTTTT.

The chain recombines TRBV12-3 or TRBV12-4 with TRBJ1-2, with D perhaps TRBD1 (6 bases). This CDR3 is 12 amino acids long. V shed 7 bases and J shed 5 bases, with 11 bases lying between them. As DNA, the CDR3 is TGTGCCAGCACCTCGACAGGTTATGGCTACACCTTC. Translation: CASTSTGYGYTF.

The chain is built from TRBV6-2 or TRBV6-3 and TRBJ2-5; tentative D call: TRBD2 (5 bases). The CDR3 has 13 amino acids. Germline V lookup: CDR1 MNHEY, CDR2 SVGEGT. Trimming shortened V by 5 bases and J by 5 bases, and 12 bases separated the two germline ends. CDR3: CASSRTYGETQYF. The DNA for the CDR3 is TGTGCCAGCAGTCGGACTTATGGGGAGACCCAGTACTTC.

The J gene is TRBJ2-3, the V gene TRBV6-5; tentatively, D is TRBD1 (6 bases). This CDR3 has 16 amino acids. Germline V CDR1 and CDR2: MNHEY, SVGAGI. The ends were cut back, 3 bases at V and 3 bases at J, with 16 bases in the middle. CDR3 coding DNA: TGTGCCAGCAGTTATCGCCCAGGGGAAAGGACAGATACGCAGTATTTT. Translation gives CASSYRPGERTDTQYF.

The chain has TRBV11-3 and TRBJ2-3; 11 bases map to TRBD2. The CDR3 runs to 17 residues. The ends lost 3 bases at V and 3 bases at J; junction bases unmatched: 8. Germline V gene sequence: CDR1 SGHNT, CDR2 YENEEA. This CDR3 is CASSLGATSGATDTQYF. DNA of the CDR3: TGTGCCAGCAGCTTGGGGGCGACTAGCGGGGCAACAGATACGCAGTATTTT.

Note on this clone: A junction end diverges from the germline sequence, so it may reflect a read error. The rearrangement joins TRBV20-1 to TRBJ2-7; 7 bases line up with TRBD1. The CDR3 has 11 amino acids. Germline V CDR1 and CDR2: DFQATT, SNEGSKA (reference sequence). CDR3 sequence: CSARTGYEQYF. The CDR3 nucleotides read TGCAGTGCTAGGACAGGGTACGAACAGTACTTC.

The rearrangement uses TRBV18 and TRBJ2-2, with 12 bases aligning to TRBD1. Germline-derived CDR1 and CDR2 are KGHSH and LQKENI. CDR3 size: 17 residues. V lost 0 bases, J lost 2 bases, and 1 base stayed unmatched. Here the CDR3 reads CASSPPGTGGNTGELFF. The DNA of the CDR3 is TGTGCCAGCTCACCACCTGGGACAGGGGGCAACACCGGGGAGCTGTTTTTT.

This chain connects TRBV6-2 or TRBV6-3 to TRBJ2-2; 7 nucleotides align to TRBD1. Germline trimming cut 6 bases from V and 9 bases from J; bases unmatched to any gene: 16. This CDR3 has 16 residues. The germline CDR1 and CDR2 sequences are MNHEY and SVGEGT. Here the CDR3 reads CASSKPPDRVLRELFF. In DNA form, the CDR3 reads TGTGCCAGCAGCAAACCCCCTGACAGGGTGCTGAGGGAGCTGTTTTTT.

The chain is built from TRBV18 and TRBJ1-1; 8 bases map to TRBD1. The CDR3 consists of 14 residues. Germline loops: CDR1 KGHSH, CDR2 LQKENI. Germline trimming cut 6 bases from V and 1 base from J; bases unmatched to any gene: 4. Here the CDR3 reads CASSEGQGNTEAFF. DNA for the CDR3: TGTGCCAGCTCTGAAGGACAGGGGAACACTGAAGCTTTCTTT.

This chain uses TRBV28 with TRBJ1-4, with D maybe TRBD1 (6 bases). The germline gives CDR1 MDHEN, CDR2 SYDVKM. This CDR3 contains 15 residues. V was trimmed by 4 bases and J by 7 bases, leaving 16 bases between them. In nucleotides, the CDR3 is TGTGCCAGCAGTTCAACCCCGGGGGGGGCTGAAAAACTGTTTTTT. Its protein product is CASSSTPGGAEKLFF.

The J gene is TRBJ1-4, the V gene TRBV18; TRBD1 might be the D (6 bases). CDR1 is KGHSH, CDR2 LQKENI, per germline. The length of the CDR3 is 17 residues. The V end lost 4 bases, the J end lost 0 bases, and 15 bases lay between the germline ends. In nucleotides, the CDR3 is TGTGCCAGCTCACAATCCGGGACACCAGCAACTAATGAAAAACTGTTTTTT. Translation gives CASSQSGTPATNEKLFF.

V gene TRBV7-8 combines with J gene TRBJ2-2; TRBD1 might be the D (6 bases). The germline V gene encodes CDR1 SGHVS and CDR2 FQNEAQ. Between the trimmed V and J ends, which lost 7 bases and 1 base, there was a span of 13 bases. CDR3 size: 15 residues. CDR3 nucleotide sequence: TGTGCCAGCACATTCAGGGGACAGAACACCGGGGAGCTGTTTTTT. This translates into CASTFRGQNTGELFF.

The genes are TRBV5-1 and TRBJ1-1, with D possibly matching TRBD1 (5 bases). The CDR3 extends over 14 amino acids. The ends were cut back, 2 bases at V and 4 bases at J, with 12 bases in the middle. Per germline, CDR1 SGHRS and CDR2 YFSETQ. CDR3 bases: TGCGCCAGCAGCTTTGTAGGGGAACGCACTGAAGCTTTCTTT. The encoded protein is CASSFVGERTEAFF.

V usage is TRBV3-1 (or the pseudogene TRBV3-2) and J usage is TRBJ1-1; possibly TRBD1 for D (6 bases). This CDR3 spans 13 amino acids. Trimming took 4 bases from V and 1 from J, leaving 7 bases between them. In germline, CDR1 is LGHDT, CDR2 YNNKEL (reference sequence). CDR3 DNA sequence: TGTGCCAGCAGCCCCAGGGGGAACACTGAAGCTTTCTTT. Its translation is CASSPRGNTEAFF.

The V gene is TRBV5-6, the J gene TRBJ1-6; D perhaps matches TRBD1 (5 bases). The CDR3 is 13 amino acids. V gave up 4 bases and J gave up 14 bases, with 16 bases separating them. Germline V CDR1 and CDR2: SGHDT, YYEEEE. CDR3 in amino acids: CASSPTGRGTLHF. CDR3 nucleotide sequence: TGTGCCAGCAGCCCGACGGGCCGGGGGACCCTCCACTTT.

The chain links TRBV30 to TRBJ1-2; no firm D call. Germline values: CDR1 GTSNPN, CDR2 SVGIG (reference sequence). This CDR3 contains 13 residues. V was cut by 1 base and J by 7 bases, with 13 bases left in between. The DNA of the CDR3 is TGTGCCTGGAGTGCGCTTCAACTTAGTGGCTACACCTTC. Translation gives CAWSALQLSGYTF.

The chain employs TRBV12-5 and TRBJ1-1; D is unresolved. The CDR3 runs 12 residues. The V and J ends lost 7 bases and 1 base respectively, with 7 bases between them. Germline V lookup: CDR1 LGHNT, CDR2 FRNRAP. As DNA, the CDR3 is TGTGCTAGTGCCAAACAGAACACTGAAGCTTTCTTT. This sequence encodes CASAKQNTEAFF.

The chain combines TRBV10-3 with TRBJ2-7, with D hard to call. Trimming removed 3 bases from V and 0 bases from J, with 12 bases in between. Germline CDR1 reads ENHRY; CDR2 reads SYGVKD. This CDR3 spans 15 amino acids. The CDR3 spells CAISEPRLSSYEQYF. The CDR3 DNA reads TGTGCCATCAGTGAACCGCGACTCAGCTCCTACGAGCAGTACTTC.

This chain joins TRBV6-5 and TRBJ2-7; D may be TRBD1 (6 bases). The CDR3 consists of 13 residues. V was trimmed by 7 bases and J by 4 bases, leaving 14 bases between them. Germline V gene lookup returns CDR1 MNHEY and CDR2 SVGAGI. CDR3 DNA sequence: TGTGCCAGCAATTATCAGGGGCCGTACGAGCAGTACTTC. The encoded protein is CASNYQGPYEQYF.

This chain joins TRBV5-1 and TRBJ1-5; D is perhaps TRBD1 (5 bases). Germline V gene data show CDR1 as SGHRS and CDR2 as YFSETQ. The V end lost 0 bases, the J end lost 4 bases, and 8 bases lay between the germline ends. CDR3 size: 14 residues. In DNA form, the CDR3 reads TGCGCCAGCAGCTTGGGACAGAATAATCAGCCCCAGCATTTT. It codes for CASSLGQNNQPQHF.

The chain has TRBV24-1 and TRBJ2-3; the match to TRBD1 covers 8 bases. CDR3 length: 16 amino acids. CDR1 is KGHDR and CDR2 is SFDVKD in the germline V gene. Trimming removed 3 bases from V and 1 base from J; junction bases left unmatched: 5. The CDR3 protein is CATSDVQGAGTDTQYF. CDR3 sequence (DNA): TGTGCCACCAGTGATGTGCAGGGGGCGGGCACAGATACGCAGTATTTT.

The chain employs TRBV6-5 and TRBJ1-1; D not certain. The CDR3 runs 11 residues. CDR1 is MNHEY, CDR2 SVGAGI, per germline. V was clipped by 4 bases and J by 7 bases, with 7 bases between them. The CDR3: CASSSQIEAFF. DNA of the CDR3: TGTGCCAGCAGTTCACAGATTGAAGCTTTCTTT.

This chain connects TRBV5-6 to TRBJ2-1; TRBD2 aligns across 9 bases. Germline-derived CDR1 and CDR2 are SGHDT and YYEEEE. The length of the CDR3 is 18 residues. J was trimmed by 6 bases and V by 1 base; bases with no gene match: 14. The CDR3 bases are TGTGCCAGCAGCTTGATTCGGCGTAGCGGGGGTAGCTTCAATGAGCAGTTCTTC. Its translation is CASSLIRRSGGSFNEQFF.

The V call is TRBV24-1, the J call TRBJ2-5; 7 bases are a match to TRBD1. The CDR3 consists of 15 residues. Germline V gene sequence: CDR1 KGHDR, CDR2 SFDVKD. Germline trimming cut 3 bases from V and 1 base from J; bases unmatched to any gene: 4. The CDR3 here is CATSDPTGIQETQYF. CDR3 DNA sequence: TGTGCCACCAGTGATCCGACAGGGATCCAAGAGACCCAGTACTTC.

This clone was observed once. CDR3 bases: TGTGCCAGCAGTTTCATAGTGGGGGGACGGCTCAATTCACCCCTCCACTTT. This encodes CASSFIVGGRLNSPLHF. The V call is TRBV27, the J call TRBJ1-6, with D possibly being TRBD1 (5 bases). Looked up from germline, CDR1 is MNHEY and CDR2 is SMNVEV (reference sequence). Deletions cut 3 bases from V and 7 bases from J, with 19 bases between. The CDR3 runs to 17 residues.

This chain uses TRBV12-3 or TRBV12-4 with TRBJ2-2; no firm D call. V dropped 3 bases and J dropped 6 bases, with 8 bases sitting between them. The CDR3 runs 13 residues. CDR3 sequence: CASSFLVPGELFF. CDR3 coding DNA: TGTGCCAGCAGTTTCCTAGTGCCCGGGGAGCTGTTTTTT.

The chain employs TRBV6-5 and TRBJ2-2; TRBD2 matches 10 bases. CDR1 is MNHEY and CDR2 is SVGAGI in the germline V gene. The J segment lost 4 bases and the V segment lost 6 bases, leaving 5 bases of the junction unmatched. The CDR3 spans 15 residues. The CDR3 sequence is CASRERGGFTGELFF. In DNA, the CDR3 is TGTGCCAGCAGAGAGCGGGGGGGTTTCACCGGGGAGCTGTTTTTT.

The chain recombines TRBV21-1 with TRBJ2-5; the table's D call, TRBD1, has no DNA check behind it. TRBV21-1 is assigned pseudogene status. The CDR3 loop spans 16 amino acids. CDR3: CASSSTILTGKETQYF. The CDR3 region has the DNA TGTGCCAGCAGCAGCACCATATTGACAGGGAAAGAGACCCAGTACTTC.

In this sample, this clone turned up once. CDR3 sequence reads: CASSEGVGPGGTDTQYF. The CDR3, as DNA: TGTGCCAGCAGTGAAGGGGTAGGGCCGGGGGGAACAGATACGCAGTATTTT. V and J are TRBV2 and TRBJ2-3; 7 bases agree with TRBD2. CDR1 and CDR2 (germline): SNHLY, FYNNEI. The CDR3 is made up of 17 amino acids. The V segment lost 1 base and the J segment 3 bases; nucleotides outside the gene matches: 10.